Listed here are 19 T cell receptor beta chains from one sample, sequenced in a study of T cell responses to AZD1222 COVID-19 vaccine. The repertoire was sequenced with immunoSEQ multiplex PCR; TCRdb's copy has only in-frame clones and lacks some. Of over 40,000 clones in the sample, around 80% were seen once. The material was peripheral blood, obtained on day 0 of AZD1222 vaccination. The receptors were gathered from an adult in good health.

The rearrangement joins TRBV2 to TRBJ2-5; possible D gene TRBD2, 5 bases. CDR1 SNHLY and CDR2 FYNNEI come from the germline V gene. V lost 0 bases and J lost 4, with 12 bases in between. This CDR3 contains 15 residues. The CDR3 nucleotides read TGTGCCAGCAGTGAAGCGCTGAGGGTTGGAGAGACCCAGTACTTC. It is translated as CASSEALRVGETQYF.

CDR3 in DNA: TGTGCCAGCAGTAGCGGGGGGGCTCGGAATGAGCAGTTCTTC. This translates into CASSSGGARNEQFF. V gene TRBV28 combines with J gene TRBJ2-1; 10 bases line up with TRBD2. V was pared by 5 bases and J by 7 bases, with 5 bases of the junction left unmatched. Looked up from germline, CDR1 is MDHEN and CDR2 is SYDVKM. The CDR3 has 14 residues.

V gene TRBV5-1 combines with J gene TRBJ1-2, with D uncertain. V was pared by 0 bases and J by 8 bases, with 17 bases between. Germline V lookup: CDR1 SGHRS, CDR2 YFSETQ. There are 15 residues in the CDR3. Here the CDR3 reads CASSLAGGSLEGYTF. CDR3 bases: TGCGCCAGCAGCTTGGCCGGCGGGAGCCTAGAAGGCTACACCTTC.

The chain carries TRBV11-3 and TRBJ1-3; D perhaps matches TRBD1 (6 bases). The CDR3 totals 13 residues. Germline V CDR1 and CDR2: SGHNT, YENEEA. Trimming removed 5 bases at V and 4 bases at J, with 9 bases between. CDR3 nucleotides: TGTGCCAGCAGCGGTGGACAGGGAAACACCATATATTTT. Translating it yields CASSGGQGNTIYF.

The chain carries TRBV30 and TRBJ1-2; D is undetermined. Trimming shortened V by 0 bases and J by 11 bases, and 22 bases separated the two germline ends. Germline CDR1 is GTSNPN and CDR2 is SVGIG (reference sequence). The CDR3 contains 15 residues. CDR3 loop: CAWSVSSTSSKEYTF. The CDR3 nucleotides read TGTGCCTGGAGTGTATCATCTACGTCCTCCAAGGAATACACCTTC.

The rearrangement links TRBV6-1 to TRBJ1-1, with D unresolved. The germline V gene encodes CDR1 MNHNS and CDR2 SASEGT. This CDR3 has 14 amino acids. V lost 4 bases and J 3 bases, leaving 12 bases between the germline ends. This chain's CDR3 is CASSVGGGDTEAFF. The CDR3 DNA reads TGTGCCAGCAGTGTCGGCGGTGGGGACACTGAAGCTTTCTTT.

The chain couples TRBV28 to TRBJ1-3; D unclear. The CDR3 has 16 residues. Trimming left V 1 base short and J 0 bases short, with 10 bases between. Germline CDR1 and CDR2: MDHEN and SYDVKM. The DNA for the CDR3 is TGTGCCAGCAGTTTATTAGAGGCCCGCTCTGGAAACACCATATATTTT. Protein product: CASSLLEARSGNTIYF. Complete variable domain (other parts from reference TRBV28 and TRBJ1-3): DVKVTQSSRYLVKRTGEKVFLECVQDMDHENMFWYRQDPGLGLRLIYFSYDVKMKEKGDIPEGYSVSREKKERFSLILESASTNQTSMYLCASSLLEARSGNTIYFGEGSWLTVV.

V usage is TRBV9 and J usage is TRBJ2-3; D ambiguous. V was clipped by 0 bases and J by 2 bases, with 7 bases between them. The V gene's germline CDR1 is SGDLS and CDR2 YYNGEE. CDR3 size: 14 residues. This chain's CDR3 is CASSVATYTDTQYF. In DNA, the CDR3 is TGTGCCAGCAGCGTAGCCACCTACACAGATACGCAGTATTTT.

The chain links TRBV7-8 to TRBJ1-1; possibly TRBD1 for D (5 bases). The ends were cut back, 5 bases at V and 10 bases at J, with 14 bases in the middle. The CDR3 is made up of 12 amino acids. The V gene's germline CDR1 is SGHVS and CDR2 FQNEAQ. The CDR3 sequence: CASSPYQGLAFF. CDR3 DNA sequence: TGTGCCAGCAGCCCCTACCAGGGTCTAGCTTTCTTT. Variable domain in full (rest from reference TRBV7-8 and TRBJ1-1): GAGVSQSPRYKVAKRGQDVALRCDPISGHVSLFWYQQALGQGPEFLTYFQNEAQLDKSGLPSDRFFAERPEGSVSTLKIQRTQQEDSAVYLCASSPYQGLAFFGQGTRLTVV.

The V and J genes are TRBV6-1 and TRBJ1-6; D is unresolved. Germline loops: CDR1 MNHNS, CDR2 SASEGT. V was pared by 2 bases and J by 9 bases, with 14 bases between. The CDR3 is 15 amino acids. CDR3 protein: CASSENPISGSPLHF. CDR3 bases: TGTGCCAGCAGTGAAAATCCAATCAGCGGTTCACCCCTCCACTTT.

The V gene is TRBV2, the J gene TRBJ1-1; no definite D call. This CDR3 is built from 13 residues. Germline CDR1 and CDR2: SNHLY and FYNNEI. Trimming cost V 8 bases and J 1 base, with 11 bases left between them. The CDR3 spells CASPGGRNTEAFF. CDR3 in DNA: TGTGCCAGCCCCGGTGGAAGGAACACTGAAGCTTTCTTT.

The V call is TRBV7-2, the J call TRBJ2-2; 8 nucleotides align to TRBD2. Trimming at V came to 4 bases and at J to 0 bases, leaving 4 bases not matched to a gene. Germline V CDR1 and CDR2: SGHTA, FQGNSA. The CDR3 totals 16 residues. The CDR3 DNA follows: TGTGCCAGCAGCTGGCTGGGACTAGCGAACACCGGGGAGCTGTTTTTT. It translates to CASSWLGLANTGELFF. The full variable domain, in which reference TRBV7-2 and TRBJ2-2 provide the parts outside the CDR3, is GAGVSQSPSNKVTEKGKDVELRCDPISGHTALYWYRQSLGQGLEFLIYFQGNSAPDKSGLPSDRFSAERTGGSVSTLTIQRTQQEDSAVYLCASSWLGLANTGELFFGEGSRLTVL.

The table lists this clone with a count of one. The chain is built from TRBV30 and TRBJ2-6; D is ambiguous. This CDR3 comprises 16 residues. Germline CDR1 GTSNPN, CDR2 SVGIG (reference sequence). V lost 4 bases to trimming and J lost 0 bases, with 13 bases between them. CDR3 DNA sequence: TGTGCCTGGACCCGAGGACGGAGCTCTGGGGCCAACGTCCTGACTTTC. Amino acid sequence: CAWTRGRSSGANVLTF.

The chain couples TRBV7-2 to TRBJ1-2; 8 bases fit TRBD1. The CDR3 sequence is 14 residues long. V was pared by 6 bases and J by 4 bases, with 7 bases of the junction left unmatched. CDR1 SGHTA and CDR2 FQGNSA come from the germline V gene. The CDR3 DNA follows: TGTGCCAGCAGACCCGGACAGGGAGGCTATGGCTACACCTTC. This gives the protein CASRPGQGGYGYTF.

The CDR3 reads CASSQDFQGALNTEAFF. The DNA for the CDR3 is TGCGCCAGCAGCCAAGATTTCCAGGGGGCTTTGAACACTGAAGCTTTCTTT. The chain couples TRBV4-1 to TRBJ1-1, with 8 bases lining up with TRBD1. The J segment lost 0 bases and the V segment lost 0 bases, leaving 6 bases of the junction unmatched. This CDR3 has 17 amino acids. Germline V lookup: CDR1 MGHRA, CDR2 YSYEKL.

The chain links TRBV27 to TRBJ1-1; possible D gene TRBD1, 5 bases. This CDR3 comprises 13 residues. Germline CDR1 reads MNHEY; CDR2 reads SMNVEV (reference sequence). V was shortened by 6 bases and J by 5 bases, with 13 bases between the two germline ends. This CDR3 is CASSPMRGTEAFF. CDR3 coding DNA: TGTGCCAGCAGCCCTATGAGGGGTACTGAAGCTTTCTTT.

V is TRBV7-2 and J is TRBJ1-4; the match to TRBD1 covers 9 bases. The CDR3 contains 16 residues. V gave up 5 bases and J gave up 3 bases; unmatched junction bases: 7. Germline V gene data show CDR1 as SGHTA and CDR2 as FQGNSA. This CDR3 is CASSVYRGQANEKLFF. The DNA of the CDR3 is TGTGCCAGCAGCGTCTACAGGGGGCAAGCTAATGAAAAACTGTTTTTT.

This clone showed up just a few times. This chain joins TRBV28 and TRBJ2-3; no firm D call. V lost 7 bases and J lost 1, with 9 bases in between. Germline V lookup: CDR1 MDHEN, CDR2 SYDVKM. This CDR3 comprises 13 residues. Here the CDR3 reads CASTSIRTDTQYF. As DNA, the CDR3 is TGTGCCAGCACGAGCATTCGCACAGATACGCAGTATTTT.

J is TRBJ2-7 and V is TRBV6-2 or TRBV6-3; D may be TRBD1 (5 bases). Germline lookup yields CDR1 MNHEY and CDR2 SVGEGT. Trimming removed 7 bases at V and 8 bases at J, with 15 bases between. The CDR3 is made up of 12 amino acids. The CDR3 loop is CASTPDSQKQYF. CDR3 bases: TGTGCCAGCACCCCCGACAGCCAAAAGCAGTACTTC.